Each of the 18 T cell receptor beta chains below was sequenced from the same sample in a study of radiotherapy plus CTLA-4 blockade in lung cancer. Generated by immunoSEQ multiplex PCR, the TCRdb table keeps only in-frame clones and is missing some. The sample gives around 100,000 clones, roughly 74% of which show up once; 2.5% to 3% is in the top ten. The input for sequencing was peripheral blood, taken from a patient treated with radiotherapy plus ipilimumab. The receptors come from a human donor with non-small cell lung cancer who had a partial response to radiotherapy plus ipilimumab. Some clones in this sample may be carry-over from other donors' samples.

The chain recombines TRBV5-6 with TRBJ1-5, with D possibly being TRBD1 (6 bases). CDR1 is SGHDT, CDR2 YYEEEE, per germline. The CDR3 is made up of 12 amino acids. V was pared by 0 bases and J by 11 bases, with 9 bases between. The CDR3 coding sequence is TGTGCCAGCAGCTTGGAGGGACACTCCCAGCATTTT. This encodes CASSLEGHSQHF.

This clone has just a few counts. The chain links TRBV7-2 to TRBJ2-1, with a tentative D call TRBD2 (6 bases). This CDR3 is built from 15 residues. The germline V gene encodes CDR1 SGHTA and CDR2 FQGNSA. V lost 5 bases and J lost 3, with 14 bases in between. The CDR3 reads CASSRGVAVYNEQFF. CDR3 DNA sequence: TGTGCCAGCAGCCGCGGGGTAGCGGTCTACAATGAGCAGTTCTTC.

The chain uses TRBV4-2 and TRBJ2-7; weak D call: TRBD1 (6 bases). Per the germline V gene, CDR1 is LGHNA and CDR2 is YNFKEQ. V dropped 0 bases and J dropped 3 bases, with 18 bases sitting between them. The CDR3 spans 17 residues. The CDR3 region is CASSQDSQGGAYYEQYF. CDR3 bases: TGTGCCAGCAGCCAAGATTCACAGGGTGGGGCTTACTACGAGCAGTACTTC.

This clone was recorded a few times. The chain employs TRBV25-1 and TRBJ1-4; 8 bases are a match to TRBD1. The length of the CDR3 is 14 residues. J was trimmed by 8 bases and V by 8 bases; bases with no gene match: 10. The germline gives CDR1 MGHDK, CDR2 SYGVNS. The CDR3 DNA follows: TGTGCCAGCGCTCCGGCAGGACAGGGAGAAAAACTGTTTTTT. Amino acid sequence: CASAPAGQGEKLFF.

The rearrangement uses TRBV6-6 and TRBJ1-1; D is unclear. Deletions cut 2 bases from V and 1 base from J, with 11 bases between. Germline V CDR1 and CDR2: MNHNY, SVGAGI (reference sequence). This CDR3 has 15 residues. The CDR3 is CASSYDNLSNTEAFF. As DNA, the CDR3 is TGTGCCAGCAGTTACGACAACCTGTCGAACACTGAAGCTTTCTTT.

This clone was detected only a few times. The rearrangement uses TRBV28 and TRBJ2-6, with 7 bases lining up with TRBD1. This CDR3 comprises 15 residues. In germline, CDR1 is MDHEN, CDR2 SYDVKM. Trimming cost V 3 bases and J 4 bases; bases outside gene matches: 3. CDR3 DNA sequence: TGTGCCAGCAGTTTCACAGGGGTGGGGGCCAACGTCCTGACTTTC. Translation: CASSFTGVGANVLTF.

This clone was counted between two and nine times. The CDR3 DNA sequence: TGTGCCAGCAGCTTAGGTGGCCCTGGGGCCAACGTCCTGACTTTC. Translating it yields CASSLGGPGANVLTF. The chain joins TRBV7-2 to TRBJ2-6, with D unresolved. Trimming cost V 1 base and J 2 bases, with 6 bases left between them. The germline gives CDR1 SGHTA, CDR2 FQGNSA. The CDR3 length is 15 residues. The entire variable domain, with the rest obtained from reference TRBV7-2 and TRBJ2-6, is as follows: GAGVSQSPSNKVTEKGKDVELRCDPISGHTALYWYRQSLGQGLEFLIYFQGNSAPDKSGLPSDRFSAERTGGSVSTLTIQRTQQEDSAVYLCASSLGGPGANVLTFGAGSRLTVL.

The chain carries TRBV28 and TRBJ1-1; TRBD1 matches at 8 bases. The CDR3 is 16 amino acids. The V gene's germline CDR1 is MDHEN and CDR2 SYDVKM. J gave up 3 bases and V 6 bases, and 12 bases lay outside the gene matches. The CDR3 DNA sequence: TGTGCCAGCAGATCACCCCGACAGGGGCAGGACACTGAAGCTTTCTTT. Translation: CASRSPRQGQDTEAFF.

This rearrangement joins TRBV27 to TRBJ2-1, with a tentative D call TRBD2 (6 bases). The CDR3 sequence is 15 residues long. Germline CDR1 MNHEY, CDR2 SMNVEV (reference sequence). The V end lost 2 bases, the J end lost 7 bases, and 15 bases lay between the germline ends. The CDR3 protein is CASSLRLGYGNEQFF. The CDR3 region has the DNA TGTGCCAGCAGTTTAAGACTAGGGTATGGGAATGAGCAGTTCTTC.

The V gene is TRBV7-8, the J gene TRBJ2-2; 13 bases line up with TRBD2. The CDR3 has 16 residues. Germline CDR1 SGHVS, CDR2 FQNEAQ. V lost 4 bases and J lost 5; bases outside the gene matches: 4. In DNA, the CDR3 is TGTGCCAGCAGCTGGGGGACTAGCGGGAATACCGGGGAGCTGTTTTTT. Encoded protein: CASSWGTSGNTGELFF. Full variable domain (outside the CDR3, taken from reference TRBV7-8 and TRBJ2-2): GAGVSQSPRYKVAKRGQDVALRCDPISGHVSLFWYQQALGQGPEFLTYFQNEAQLDKSGLPSDRFFAERPEGSVSTLKIQRTQQEDSAVYLCASSWGTSGNTGELFFGEGSRLTVL.

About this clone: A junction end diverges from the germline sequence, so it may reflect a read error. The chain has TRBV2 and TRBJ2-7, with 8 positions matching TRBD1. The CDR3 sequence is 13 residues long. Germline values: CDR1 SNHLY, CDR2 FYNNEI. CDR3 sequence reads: CASREGQGDEQYF. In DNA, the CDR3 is TGTGCCAGCAGAGAAGGACAGGGCGACGAGCAGTACTTC. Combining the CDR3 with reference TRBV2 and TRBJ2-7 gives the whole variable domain EPEVTQTPSHQVTQMGQEVILRCVPISNHLYFYWYRQILGQKVEFLVSFYNNEISEKSEIFDDQFSVERPDGSNFTLKIRSTKLEDSAMYFCASREGQGDEQYFGPGTRLTVT.

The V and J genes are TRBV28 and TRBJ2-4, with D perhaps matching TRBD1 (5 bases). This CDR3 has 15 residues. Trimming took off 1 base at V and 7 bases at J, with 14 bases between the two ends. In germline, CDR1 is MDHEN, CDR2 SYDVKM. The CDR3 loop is CASSLSLQAGNIQYF. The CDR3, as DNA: TGTGCCAGCAGTTTATCCTTACAGGCTGGGAACATTCAGTACTTC.

In DNA form, the CDR3 reads TGTGCCAGCAGCCTAAGGGGCGGGACTAGCGGCTACAATGAGCAGTTCTTC. It codes for CASSLRGGTSGYNEQFF. V and J are TRBV9 and TRBJ2-1; 11 bases are a match to TRBD2. The CDR3 has 17 residues. Germline assignment: CDR1 SGDLS and CDR2 YYNGEE. V shed 4 bases, J shed 3 bases, and the junction held 9 bases outside the gene matches.

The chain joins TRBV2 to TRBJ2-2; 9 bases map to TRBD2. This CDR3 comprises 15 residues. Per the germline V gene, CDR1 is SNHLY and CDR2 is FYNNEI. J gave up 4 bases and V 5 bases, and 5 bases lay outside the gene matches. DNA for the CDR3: TGTGCCAGCAGTCGATTGCGGGAGGGCACCGGGGAGCTGTTTTTT. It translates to CASSRLREGTGELFF.

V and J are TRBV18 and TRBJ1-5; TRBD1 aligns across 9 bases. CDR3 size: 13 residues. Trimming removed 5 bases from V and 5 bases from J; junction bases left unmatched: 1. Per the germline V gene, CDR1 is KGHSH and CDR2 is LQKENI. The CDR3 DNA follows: TGTGCCAGCTCAGGGGACAGGGATCAGCCCCAGCATTTT. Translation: CASSGDRDQPQHF. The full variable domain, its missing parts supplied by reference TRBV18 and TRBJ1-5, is NAGVMQNPRHLVRRRGQEARLRCSPMKGHSHVYWYRQLPEEGLKFMVYLQKENIIDESGMPKERFSAEFPKEGPSILRIQQVVRGDSAAYFCASSGDRDQPQHFGDGTRLSIL.

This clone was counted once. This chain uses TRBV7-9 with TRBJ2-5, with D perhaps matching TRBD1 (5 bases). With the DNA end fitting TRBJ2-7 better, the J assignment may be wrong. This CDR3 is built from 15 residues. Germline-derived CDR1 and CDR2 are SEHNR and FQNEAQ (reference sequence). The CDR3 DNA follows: TGTGCCAGCAGCTTAGGATGGGGCAGTCGTGACGAGCAGTACTTC. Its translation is CASSLGWGSRDEQYF.

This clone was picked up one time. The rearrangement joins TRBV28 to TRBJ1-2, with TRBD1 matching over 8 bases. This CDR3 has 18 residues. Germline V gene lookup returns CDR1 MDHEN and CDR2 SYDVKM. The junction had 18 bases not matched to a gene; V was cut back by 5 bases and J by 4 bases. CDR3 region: CASSPYTNPGGAGYGYTF. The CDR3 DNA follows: TGTGCCAGCAGTCCCTACACCAACCCAGGGGGCGCGGGCTATGGCTACACCTTC.

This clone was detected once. The CDR3 DNA follows: TGTGCCAGCAGTAAGACAGGGCGGACCTACAATGAGCAGTTCTTC. This codes for CASSKTGRTYNEQFF. This rearrangement joins TRBV5-6 to TRBJ2-1; the match to TRBD1 covers 7 bases. The CDR3 loop spans 15 amino acids. V was clipped by 5 bases and J by 2 bases; unmatched bases: 7. Germline CDR1 is SGHDT and CDR2 is YYEEEE.